Following are 21 T cell receptor beta chains from one sample sequenced in a study of cytomegalovirus exposure and HLA in healthy donors. The PCR made use of 60 Vbeta and 13 Jbeta primers. TCRdb's table, derived via immunoSEQ multiplex PCR, lists solely in-frame clones and lacks some. This repertoire shows some 200,000 clones, about 83% found once; its top ten account for about 3%. Sequenced sample: PBMCs. These receptors were taken from a female donor in good health and CMV-seronegative.

The chain carries TRBV30 and TRBJ2-1; no firm D call. The ends were cut back, 1 base at V and 4 bases at J, with 11 bases in the middle. CDR3 length: 14 residues. The germline gives CDR1 GTSNPN, CDR2 SVGIG (reference sequence). As DNA, the CDR3 is TGTGCCTGGAGTGACTACGCCTCATACAATGAGCAGTTCTTC. It codes for CAWSDYASYNEQFF. The entire variable domain, with the rest obtained from reference TRBV30 and TRBJ2-1, is as follows: SQTIHQWPATLVQPVGSPLSLECTVEGTSNPNLYWYRQAAGRGLQLLFYSVGIGQISSEVPQNLSASRPQDRQFILSSKKLLLSDSGFYLCAWSDYASYNEQFFGPGTRLTVL.

This clone was counted a single time. The chain couples TRBV12-5 to TRBJ2-1, with 7 bases lining up with TRBD2. CDR3 length: 14 amino acids. The V and J ends lost 9 bases and 3 bases, in that order; junction bases with no gene match: 8. The germline V gene encodes CDR1 LGHNT and CDR2 FRNRAP. The CDR3 sequence: CASQKSGNYNEQFF. The CDR3 DNA reads as TGTGCTAGCCAAAAGAGCGGGAACTACAATGAGCAGTTCTTC.

This clone appeared a single time. The chain uses TRBV5-4 and TRBJ2-7, with 11 bases fitting TRBD1. After removal of 3 bases from V and 4 bases from J, the junction contained 6 bases not matched to a gene. Germline assignment: CDR1 SGHNT and CDR2 YYREEE (reference sequence). The CDR3 has 15 amino acids. The CDR3 is CASSSRTGGKYEQYF. Written as DNA, the CDR3 is TGTGCCAGCAGCTCTAGGACAGGGGGCAAGTACGAGCAGTACTTC.

The genes are TRBV7-5 and TRBJ2-2; TRBD1, as called in the table, went unchecked against the DNA. TRBV7-5 is a documented pseudogene. The length of the CDR3 is 17 residues. The CDR3 loop reads CARSHRTGDFRTGELFF. The CDR3 DNA sequence: TGTGCCAGAAGCCACCGGACAGGGGACTTTCGGACCGGGGAGCTGTTTTTT.

The count of this clone is one. The CDR3 DNA reads as TGTGCCAGCAGCTTATCAGGAGGGGGCGGGCAGCCCCAGCATTTT. Its translation is CASSLSGGGGQPQHF. The chain is built from TRBV7-3 and TRBJ1-5; TRBD1 agrees at 7 bases. The ends lost 2 bases at V and 7 bases at J; junction bases unmatched: 8. This CDR3 comprises 15 residues. CDR1 SGHTA and CDR2 FQGTGA come from the germline V gene. Combining the CDR3 with reference TRBV7-3 and TRBJ1-5 gives the whole variable domain GAGVSQTPSNKVTEKGKYVELRCDPISGHTALYWYRQSLGQGPEFLIYFQGTGAADDSGLPNDRFFAVRPEGSVSTLKIQRTERGDSAVYLCASSLSGGGGQPQHFGDGTRLSIL.

The chain has TRBV9 and TRBJ2-1, with 10 bases that match TRBD2. V lost 0 bases and J lost 5; bases outside the gene matches: 5. Per germline, CDR1 SGDLS and CDR2 YYNGEE. The CDR3 covers 16 residues. CDR3 sequence (DNA): TGTGCCAGCAGCGTAGCTAGCGGGAGTTACAACAATGAGCAGTTCTTC. The encoded protein is CASSVASGSYNNEQFF.

The chain joins TRBV19 to TRBJ1-1, with a tentative D call TRBD1 (6 bases). The V gene's germline CDR1 is LNHDA and CDR2 SQIVND (reference sequence). This CDR3 is 15 amino acids long. V was clipped by 6 bases and J by 2 bases, with 16 bases between them. The CDR3, as DNA: TGTGCCAGTAGGCCCTCGGGACACATAAACACTGAAGCTTTCTTT. Translation gives CASRPSGHINTEAFF.

This chain connects TRBV5-6 to TRBJ2-7; 9 bases fit TRBD1. The V gene's germline CDR1 is SGHDT and CDR2 YYEEEE. The trim removed 3 bases at V and 7 bases at J, leaving 11 bases unmatched. CDR3 length: 15 amino acids. CDR3 bases: TGTGCCAGCAGCTGGACAGGGGACGTGAAACGGGAGCAGTACTTC. As protein: CASSWTGDVKREQYF.

The chain recombines TRBV7-6 with TRBJ2-3; D call uncertain. There are 15 residues in the CDR3. Trimming took off 5 bases at V and 2 bases at J, with 14 bases between the two ends. CDR1 is SGHVS and CDR2 is FNYEAQ in the germline V gene. CDR3 sequence (DNA): TGTGCCAGCAGCGCAGACGGAGCACTCACAGATACGCAGTATTTT. Protein sequence: CASSADGALTDTQYF.

This sequence joins TRBV18 and TRBJ2-5; 8 bases are a match to TRBD2. The DNA end favors TRBJ2-7, so the J call may be wrong. CDR1 is KGHSH, CDR2 LQKENI, per germline. This CDR3 is built from 14 residues. CDR3 residues: CASSTGLVSYEQYF. The CDR3 coding sequence is TGTGCCAGCTCAACGGGACTAGTCTCCTACGAGCAGTACTTC.

The genes are TRBV11-1 and TRBJ2-5; TRBD1 matches 8 bases. Germline V lookup: CDR1 SGHAT, CDR2 FQDESV (reference sequence). V shed 6 bases, J shed 5 bases, and the junction held 5 bases outside the gene matches. The CDR3 is 13 residues long. CDR3 in amino acids: CASSRTGFETQYF. DNA for the CDR3: TGTGCCAGCAGTCGGACAGGGTTCGAGACCCAGTACTTC.

J is TRBJ1-4 and V is TRBV2; D is undetermined. The CDR3 consists of 14 residues. Germline V gene data show CDR1 as SNHLY and CDR2 as FYNNEI. Trimming stripped 6 bases from V and 6 bases from J, with 14 bases between. The CDR3 spells CASRMEGAYEKLFF. DNA of the CDR3: TGTGCCAGCAGAATGGAGGGCGCCTATGAAAAACTGTTTTTT.

This rearrangement joins TRBV19 to TRBJ2-1, with 8 bases that match TRBD1. After removal of 1 base from V and 0 bases from J, the junction contained 5 bases not matched to a gene. CDR3 length: 17 residues. Germline CDR1 and CDR2: LNHDA and SQIVND (reference sequence). CDR3 in amino acids: CASSIGQGASSYNEQFF. The CDR3, as DNA: TGTGCCAGTAGTATAGGCCAGGGGGCCAGCTCCTACAATGAGCAGTTCTTC.

The chain employs TRBV5-1 and TRBJ2-1; 11 nucleotides align to TRBD1. The CDR3 extends over 14 amino acids. V shed 4 bases, J shed 6 bases, and the junction held 3 bases outside the gene matches. Germline values: CDR1 SGHRS, CDR2 YFSETQ. The CDR3, as DNA: TGCGCCAGCAGCCGAGGGACAGGGGGCAATGAGCAGTTCTTC. It encodes CASSRGTGGNEQFF.

In DNA, the CDR3 is TGCGCCAGCAGGGAGGGGACTGAAGCTTTCTTT. This sequence encodes CASREGTEAFF. The genes are TRBV5-1 and TRBJ1-1; tentatively, D is TRBD1 (5 bases). Trimming took off 5 bases at V and 5 bases at J, with 7 bases between the two ends. Germline-derived CDR1 and CDR2 are SGHRS and YFSETQ. The CDR3 extends over 11 amino acids.

The rearrangement links TRBV6-1 to TRBJ1-1, with D possibly TRBD1 on 5 matching bases. CDR3 length: 13 residues. Germline-derived CDR1 and CDR2 are MNHNS and SASEGT. Trimming stripped 5 bases from V and 0 bases from J, with 7 bases between. Written as DNA, the CDR3 is TGTGCCAGCAGTAGGACACTGAACACTGAAGCTTTCTTT. This sequence encodes CASSRTLNTEAFF.

This clone was recorded only once. CDR3 residues: CAVWDWDNEQFF. The CDR3 bases are TGTGCCGTCTGGGACTGGGACAATGAGCAGTTCTTC. The genes are TRBV19 and TRBJ2-1; weak D call: TRBD2 (6 bases). Deletions cut 11 bases from V and 5 bases from J, with 13 bases between. Germline loops: CDR1 LNHDA, CDR2 SQIVND (reference sequence). The CDR3 is 12 amino acids.

This clone was observed a handful of times. V gene TRBV29-1 combines with J gene TRBJ1-2; 7 nucleotides line up with TRBD1. Germline trimming cut 4 bases from V and 2 bases from J; bases unmatched to any gene: 4. Germline loops: CDR1 SQVTM, CDR2 ANQGSEA. The CDR3 covers 13 residues. The CDR3 reads CSVVGTENYGYTF. In DNA form, the CDR3 reads TGCAGCGTTGTTGGGACAGAGAACTATGGCTACACCTTC.

The V gene is TRBV6-1, the J gene TRBJ1-2, with D tentatively TRBD1 (6 bases). The CDR3 loop spans 13 amino acids. Germline V lookup: CDR1 MNHNS, CDR2 SASEGT. V shed 5 bases and J shed 4 bases, with 11 bases lying between them. The CDR3 region is CASSPTRGYGYTF. DNA of the CDR3: TGTGCCAGCAGTCCGACCAGGGGCTATGGCTACACCTTC.

The gene calls are TRBV30 and TRBJ1-1, with 8 nucleotides matching TRBD1. The trim removed 0 bases at V and 6 bases at J, leaving 6 bases unmatched. Germline V gene lookup returns CDR1 GTSNPN and CDR2 SVGIG (reference sequence). The CDR3 length is 14 residues. CDR3 nucleotide sequence: TGTGCCTGGAGTGTGGGGCAGGGGGCCTCTGAAGCTTTCTTT. It codes for CAWSVGQGASEAFF.

This clone occurred once. The CDR3 sequence: CASSLVTRSTDTQYF. CDR3 in DNA: TGTGCCAGCAGCTTGGTGACTAGAAGCACAGATACGCAGTATTTT. This sequence joins TRBV5-5 and TRBJ2-3; TRBD2 might be the D (6 bases). The CDR3 is 15 amino acids. Per the germline V gene, CDR1 is SGHKS and CDR2 is YYEKEE (reference sequence). V lost 0 bases and J 0 bases, leaving 8 bases between the germline ends.